This entry lists 31 T cell receptor beta chains sequenced from one sample in a study of blood T cell repertoires in COVID-19. The protocol was immunoSEQ multiplex PCR, while the TCRdb copy is restricted to in-frame clones and leaves out a portion. The table records around 190,000 clones, approximately 84% of them present only once. The sample comprised peripheral blood. These receptors came from an elderly woman with acute or convalescent COVID-19.

This chain uses TRBV19 with TRBJ1-1; D is perhaps TRBD1 (6 bases). Trimming stripped 5 bases from V and 6 bases from J, with 22 bases between. The CDR3 covers 16 residues. Germline CDR1 is LNHDA and CDR2 is SQIVND (reference sequence). CDR3 in amino acids: CASSVPTGTRGAEAFF. CDR3 DNA sequence: TGTGCCAGTAGTGTACCGACCGGGACAAGGGGCGCTGAAGCTTTCTTT.

V gene TRBV7-9 combines with J gene TRBJ1-2, with 12 bases that match TRBD1. Germline V gives CDR1 SEHNR, CDR2 FQNEAQ (reference sequence). The CDR3 has 17 residues. The V segment lost 5 bases and the J segment 4 bases; nucleotides outside the gene matches: 11. Here the CDR3 reads CASSPRDRGQGSYGYTF. As DNA, the CDR3 is TGTGCCAGCAGCCCCCGGGACAGGGGGCAGGGGAGCTATGGCTACACCTTC.

This chain uses TRBV7-2 with TRBJ1-2; 7 bases are shared with TRBD1. Unmatched junction bases numbered 7, after V lost 3 bases and J lost 6 bases. The CDR3 covers 14 residues. CDR1 is SGHTA and CDR2 is FQGNSA in the germline V gene. In DNA form, the CDR3 reads TGTGCCAGCAGCTTCCGAGGACAGGATAATGGCTACACCTTC. This translates into CASSFRGQDNGYTF.

The genes are TRBV7-9 and TRBJ1-4; D not certain. Per the germline V gene, CDR1 is SEHNR and CDR2 is FQNEAQ (reference sequence). The CDR3 runs 12 residues. V was clipped by 3 bases and J by 10 bases, with 9 bases between them. Here the CDR3 DNA reads TGTGCCAGCAGCTTCGATTTCGGAAAACTGTTTTTT. Its protein product is CASSFDFGKLFF.

This clone is a singleton in its sample. The chain employs TRBV6-6 and TRBJ2-6, with a possible D match to TRBD1 (5 bases). V was trimmed by 2 bases and J by 0 bases, leaving 8 bases between them. The CDR3 length is 16 residues. CDR1 is MNHNY, CDR2 SVGAGI, per germline (reference sequence). CDR3 sequence reads: CASSYRGGSGANVLTF. The CDR3 DNA reads as TGTGCCAGCAGTTACAGGGGCGGCTCTGGGGCCAACGTCCTGACTTTC.

The V gene is TRBV6-1, the J gene TRBJ1-2; D is undetermined. Trimming removed 0 bases at V and 1 base at J, with 9 bases between. The CDR3 runs to 15 residues. CDR1 and CDR2 (germline): MNHNS, SASEGT. CDR3 coding DNA: TGTGCCAGCAGTGAAGCGCACGGTCGTAACTATGGCTACACCTTC. Translated, it gives CASSEAHGRNYGYTF.

This clone was found once. J is TRBJ1-2 and V is TRBV5-1; D is undetermined. This CDR3 has 13 amino acids. Trimming took off 1 base at V and 3 bases at J, with 7 bases between the two ends. Per the germline V gene, CDR1 is SGHRS and CDR2 is YFSETQ. Written as DNA, the CDR3 is TGCGCCAGCAGCTTGCTCGAGGACTATGGCTACACCTTC. The encoded protein is CASSLLEDYGYTF.

CDR3 region: CASSLTTGTNEKLFF. The CDR3 DNA is TGTGCCAGCAGCTTGACTACTGGTACTAATGAAAAACTGTTTTTT. The gene calls are TRBV7-2 and TRBJ1-4; unclear D gene. In germline, CDR1 is SGHTA, CDR2 FQGNSA. This CDR3 is 15 amino acids long. Trimming removed 3 bases at V and 2 bases at J, with 10 bases between.

The CDR3 DNA sequence: TGTGCCAGCAGCCAAAACCCAGGACTAGCGGAGCAGTTCTTC. This codes for CASSQNPGLAEQFF. V is TRBV3-1 (or the pseudogene TRBV3-2) and J is TRBJ2-1; 9 bases fit TRBD2. The CDR3 is 14 amino acids. The V gene end was trimmed by 2 bases and the J gene end by 10 bases; junction bases not matched to a gene: 6. CDR1 is LGHDT and CDR2 is YNNKEL in the germline V gene (reference sequence).

The CDR3 DNA follows: TGTGCCAGCAGTCGGACAGGGGTAGGCAATGGCTACACCTTC. It encodes CASSRTGVGNGYTF. The genes are TRBV6-5 and TRBJ1-2, with TRBD1 matching over 9 bases. This CDR3 region has 14 residues. CDR1 MNHEY and CDR2 SVGAGI come from the germline V gene. Trimming took 5 bases from V and 6 from J; bases not matched to a gene: 7.

The CDR3, as DNA: TGTGCCAGCAGCTTTGAACGGACAGATACGCAGTATTTT. Protein: CASSFERTDTQYF. The chain employs TRBV7-2 and TRBJ2-3; unclear D gene. The V and J ends lost 3 bases and 3 bases respectively, with 7 bases between them. Looked up from germline, CDR1 is SGHTA and CDR2 is FQGNSA. The CDR3 loop spans 13 amino acids.

V is TRBV2 and J is TRBJ2-1; 11 bases agree with TRBD2. J lost 6 bases, V lost 4 bases, and 11 bases had no gene match. Germline CDR1 is SNHLY and CDR2 is FYNNEI. The CDR3 consists of 17 residues. The CDR3 loop is CASSGLRDSGRGNEQFF. The CDR3 nucleotides are TGTGCCAGCAGTGGGTTGAGGGATAGCGGGAGGGGCAATGAGCAGTTCTTC.

J is TRBJ2-1 and V is TRBV19; TRBD2 matches at 9 bases. The CDR3 length is 16 residues. Per the germline V gene, CDR1 is LNHDA and CDR2 is SQIVND (reference sequence). Germline trimming cut 6 bases from V and 0 bases from J; bases unmatched to any gene: 6. The CDR3 loop is CASSGVSGSSYNEQFF. The CDR3 nucleotides read TGTGCCAGTAGCGGAGTTAGCGGGAGCTCCTACAATGAGCAGTTCTTC.

The genes are TRBV2 and TRBJ2-1; D gene ambiguous. V lost 4 bases and J lost 10, with 8 bases in between. Germline lookup yields CDR1 SNHLY and CDR2 FYNNEI. The CDR3 runs to 11 residues. The CDR3 sequence is CASSVMREQFF. The CDR3 DNA is TGTGCCAGCAGTGTTATGAGGGAGCAGTTCTTC.

The gene calls are TRBV24-1 and TRBJ1-2; the match to TRBD1 covers 7 bases. This CDR3 is built from 14 residues. V trimming: 4 bases; J trimming: 6 bases; junction bases outside the gene matches: 7. Germline-derived CDR1 and CDR2 are KGHDR and SFDVKD. CDR3 DNA: TGTGCCACCAGTGACCCGGACAGGTTTGATGGCTACACCTTC. This translates into CATSDPDRFDGYTF.

This chain uses TRBV27 with TRBJ2-1; 8 nucleotides agree with TRBD1. The germline gives CDR1 MNHEY, CDR2 SMNVEV (reference sequence). This CDR3 contains 14 residues. Trimming took 5 bases from V and 7 from J; bases not matched to a gene: 7. Here the CDR3 reads CASSPIDRGNEQFF. The CDR3 coding sequence is TGTGCCAGCAGTCCGATCGACAGGGGTAATGAGCAGTTCTTC.

The rearrangement links TRBV30 to TRBJ2-7; 7 bases line up with TRBD2. This CDR3 region has 13 residues. V shed 4 bases, J shed 3 bases, and the junction held 6 bases outside the gene matches. Germline CDR1 reads GTSNPN; CDR2 reads SVGIG (reference sequence). This CDR3 is CAWTGAGVYEQYF. In DNA form, the CDR3 reads TGTGCCTGGACTGGGGCGGGAGTCTACGAGCAGTACTTC.

The V call is TRBV12-5, the J call TRBJ2-2; TRBD2 matches 8 bases. V trimming: 5 bases; J trimming: 0 bases; junction bases outside the gene matches: 5. Per the germline V gene, CDR1 is LGHNT and CDR2 is FRNRAP. The CDR3 totals 16 residues. The CDR3 DNA follows: TGTGCTAGTGGTCCATCGGGGGGGGCGAACACCGGGGAGCTGTTTTTT. Residues: CASGPSGGANTGELFF.

This clone was detected only a few times. V and J are TRBV24-1 and TRBJ2-5, with a tentative D call TRBD2 (6 bases). V lost 9 bases and J 5 bases, leaving 18 bases between the germline ends. The CDR3 sequence is 14 residues long. Germline V CDR1 and CDR2: KGHDR, SFDVKD. The CDR3 protein is CATSDGLTRETQYF. In DNA, the CDR3 is TGTGCCACCTCAGATGGACTAACAAGGGAGACCCAGTACTTC.

V gene TRBV3-1 (or the pseudogene TRBV3-2) combines with J gene TRBJ2-3; TRBD2 agrees at 7 bases. The CDR3 consists of 14 residues. The V gene end was trimmed by 1 base and the J gene end by 6 bases; junction bases not matched to a gene: 4. Per the germline V gene, CDR1 is LGHDT and CDR2 is YNNKEL (reference sequence). The CDR3 sequence: CASSQAWGGDTQYF. In DNA, the CDR3 is TGTGCCAGCAGCCAAGCGTGGGGGGGGGATACGCAGTATTTT.

This clone was seen ten or more times. The CDR3 DNA reads TGTGCCAGTAGTTCACGAGCGGGAGGGGCATACAATGAGCAGTTCTTC. Amino acid sequence: CASSSRAGGAYNEQFF. The chain combines TRBV19 with TRBJ2-1, with 10 bases matching TRBD2. This CDR3 region has 16 residues. The V and J ends lost 5 bases and 4 bases, in that order; junction bases with no gene match: 8. Germline V gives CDR1 LNHDA, CDR2 SQIVND (reference sequence).

This sequence joins TRBV12-5 and TRBJ1-1, with D unresolved. The CDR3 consists of 15 residues. Trimming removed 3 bases at V and 5 bases at J, with 16 bases between. The germline gives CDR1 LGHNT, CDR2 FRNRAP. The CDR3 is CASGLVWGGWTEAFF. The CDR3 region has the DNA TGTGCTAGTGGTTTAGTTTGGGGAGGGTGGACTGAAGCTTTCTTT.

This chain joins TRBV27 and TRBJ2-3; 12 nucleotides align to TRBD2. The V and J ends lost 3 bases and 0 bases, in that order; junction bases with no gene match: 4. Germline lookup yields CDR1 MNHEY and CDR2 SMNVEV (reference sequence). This CDR3 is built from 17 residues. The CDR3: CASSFLAGGGSTDTQYF. Written as DNA, the CDR3 is TGTGCCAGCAGTTTCCTAGCGGGAGGGGGGAGCACAGATACGCAGTATTTT.

DNA for the CDR3: TGTGCCAGCAGCGGAGGGACAGGGGCCGGGGAGCTGTTTTTT. Translation: CASSGGTGAGELFF. J is TRBJ2-2 and V is TRBV5-6, with 10 bases aligning to TRBD1. V was pared by 4 bases and J by 6 bases, with 3 bases of the junction left unmatched. Germline CDR1 SGHDT, CDR2 YYEEEE. The length of the CDR3 is 14 residues.

This clone has ten or more counts. The chain has TRBV5-1 and TRBJ2-2, with D maybe TRBD2 (5 bases). Germline CDR1 is SGHRS and CDR2 is YFSETQ. The CDR3 is 17 amino acids. V lost 4 bases and J 1 base, leaving 17 bases between the germline ends. The CDR3 region is CASSPQLGGLNTGELFF. The CDR3 region has the DNA TGCGCCAGCAGCCCACAACTCGGCGGGTTGAACACCGGGGAGCTGTTTTTT.

The gene calls are TRBV30 and TRBJ2-1; D might be TRBD2 (6 bases). The CDR3 consists of 14 residues. V lost 2 bases and J 2 bases, leaving 10 bases between the germline ends. Germline V gives CDR1 GTSNPN, CDR2 SVGIG (reference sequence). The CDR3 reads CAWSKLATYNEQFF. CDR3 DNA: TGTGCCTGGAGTAAGCTAGCGACCTACAATGAGCAGTTCTTC.

The V and J genes are TRBV4-3 and TRBJ2-3; 10 bases line up with TRBD1. Trimming took 1 base from V and 3 from J; bases not matched to a gene: 4. The CDR3 totals 16 residues. Germline V gene lookup returns CDR1 LGHNA and CDR2 YSLEER. The CDR3 DNA is TGCGCCAGCAGCCAAGGGACAGGGGGATCAACAGATACGCAGTATTTT. Translation gives CASSQGTGGSTDTQYF.

This rearrangement joins TRBV23-1 to TRBJ2-7; D unclear. TRBV23-1 is sorted into the ORF group, with uncertain function. Deletions cut 6 bases from V and 3 bases from J, with 12 bases between. The CDR3 extends over 13 amino acids. CDR3 in DNA: TGCGCCAGCAGCCCCTGCGGAGACTACGAGCAGTACTTC. This sequence encodes CASSPCGDYEQYF.

This clone was seen once. The rearrangement joins TRBV7-6 to TRBJ2-2, with TRBD2 matching over 8 bases. The germline V gene has CDR1 SGHVS and CDR2 FNYEAQ. J lost 7 bases, V lost 0 bases, and 7 bases had no gene match. This CDR3 has 16 amino acids. CDR3 sequence: CASSLAAGTSFGELFF. The CDR3 DNA sequence: TGTGCCAGCAGCTTAGCGGCCGGGACTAGTTTCGGGGAGCTGTTTTTT. The full variable domain, rest sourced from reference TRBV7-6 and TRBJ2-2, is GAGVSQSPRYKVTKRGQDVALRCDPISGHVSLYWYRQALGQGPEFLTYFNYEAQQDKSGLPNDRFSAERPEGSISTLTIQRTEQRDSAMYRCASSLAAGTSFGELFFGEGSRLTVL.

The CDR3 DNA reads as TGTGCCAGCAGCTCCTTCGGACTAGCGGGGAATGAGCAGTTCTTC. It translates to CASSSFGLAGNEQFF. The genes are TRBV7-3 and TRBJ2-1; 12 bases fit TRBD2. Losses at the gene ends were 4 bases for V and 7 bases for J; bases not matched to a gene: 5. The CDR3 extends over 15 amino acids. Germline CDR1 is SGHTA and CDR2 is FQGTGA.

The chain has TRBV27 and TRBJ2-2, with 11 nucleotides matching TRBD2. The CDR3 contains 15 residues. The germline gives CDR1 MNHEY, CDR2 SMNVEV (reference sequence). J lost 2 bases, V lost 6 bases, and 2 bases had no gene match. The CDR3 DNA reads TGTGCCAGCAGCCGACTAGCGGGAAACACCGGGGAGCTGTTTTTT. This gives the protein CASSRLAGNTGELFF.